Sequencing of this TCR beta chain was carried out in a study of Graves' ophthalmopathy and Graves' hyperthyroidism (dated by TCRdb to the late 2010s). With respect to the entire study: Peripheral blood samples were taken at the time of initial diagnosis, before any treatment was given. The study used TCR beta repertoire signatures to distinguish Graves' ophthalmopathy from Graves' hyperthyroidism and to predict progression to ophthalmopathy. In total, 135 blood samples were TCR-sequenced: fewer than 50 ophthalmopathy, some 80 hyperthyroidism and some 17 hyperthyroidism-to-ophthalmopathy patients. A discovery set of about 99 patients (around 40 ophthalmopathy, about 59 stable hyperthyroidism) was enrolled to explore V-J signatures distinguishing ophthalmopathy from hyperthyroidism. For independent validation, a separate cohort was made up of approximately 19 hyperthyroidism patients plus 17 patients who later progressed from hyperthyroidism to ophthalmopathy. T-cell repertoires of thyroid tissue and blood were compared in over 5 hyperthyroidism patients. After sampling, hyperthyroidism patients received methimazole starting at 30 mg daily, and ophthalmopathy patients received high-dose intravenous methylprednisolone.

For repertoire sequencing, TCR beta CDR3 regions were amplified from RNA transcripts. The first round of RT-PCR was done with HTBI primers and the Qiagen OneStep RT-PCR kit, and was followed by a second round of multiplex PCR, then size selection and purification. Libraries were sequenced on an Illumina HiSeq2000 using paired-end 100 bp reads. The paper's data handling went like this. SOAPnuke was used to process the reads, throwing out any read that had adapters, had uncalled bases, had a mean Phred below 15, or lacked an exact constant-primer or identifier match. COPE v1.2.5 was used to merge the high-quality paired reads. Each unique nucleotide sequence was treated as a clonotype, and MiTCR v1.1 was used to align the clonotypes to the IMGT TRB V, D and J references. The analysis was limited to V-J combinations with a frequency above 0.0001, which together covered 99.2% of repertoires. For each V-J combination, a TCR clonal expansion and chaos score was defined as the ratio of F50 clonal expansion to chaos observed in the TCRdist matrix. Welch's t-statistics and random forest were used to reduce the features to 10 to 15 V-J combinations, which were then used as input to a naive Bayes classifier. The similarity between thyroid and blood repertoires was quantified using the Morisita-Horn index. TCRdb's own reprocessing of the public reads used fastp at Q25 and MiXCR and kept productive beta chains. Rows are combined by CDR3 protein, so each entry shows the most common genes and DNA. For this entry, the V and J calls and clone size follow TCRdb and not the study's own pipeline. The sample contains roughly 700,000 distinct CDR3 sequences, 40% of them found a single time. The ten biggest clones cover 44% of the sample.

The ophthalmopathy patients had moderately to severely active disease, with a Clinical Activity Score of 3 or higher, a NOSPECS grade of 4 or higher, and a disease duration of less than 3 months. Patients with other autoimmune diseases, uncontrolled infections, pregnancy or lactation were excluded. Clinical symptoms, serum thyroxine, TRAb, thyroid ultrasound and orbital computed tomography formed the basis of the diagnosis. PBMCs were isolated from about 10 ml of fresh peripheral blood by Ficoll-Paque density gradient centrifugation. Trizol reagent was used to extract the total RNA, and its quality was then checked on an Agilent 2100 Bioanalyzer. The CDR3 holds 16 amino acids from the cysteine to the phenylalanine. Just the 48-base CDR3 DNA is kept, in frame starting at base 1. The germline V gene supplies CDR1 MNHEY and CDR2 SVGAGI. The V end gives up 6 bases and the J end 4 bases, leaving 8 bases in the junction not matched to a gene.

In this sample, this clonotype turned up once. Its cognate antigen has yet to be identified. No base-level quality is on record; no much larger clone is a single base apart. Just one read gives weak support. Broader findings and caveats from the paper: Among expanded thyroid clonotypes with frequency above 0.001, most also showed up in blood, which suggests that blood repertoires may reflect the thyroid immune response. In validation, the model predicted ophthalmopathy progression with 55% to 71% sensitivity and around 72% specificity; roughly 11 predicted patients were CT-confirmed with GO in a median of around 6.5 months. Sample size was not statistically predetermined, and group allocation was not concealed from the investigators. Ophthalmopathy was separated from stable hyperthyroidism by the 13-signature model with around 89% sensitivity and approximately 84% specificity in cross-validation and with 80%/75% in the test set.

The rearrangement joined TRBV6-5 to TRBJ2-5, with TRBD2 identical over 13 junction bases. The source of this sequence is an adult man with Graves' ophthalmopathy. The sequenced material came from peripheral blood. The CDR3 loop reads CASRKLLAGGRETQYF. The nucleotide sequence is TGTGCCAGCAGGAAACTACTAGCGGGGGGGCGAGAGACCCAGTACTTC.